These T cell receptor beta chains were read from a single sample in a study of cytomegalovirus exposure and HLA in healthy donors. Assay: immunoSEQ multiplex PCR; the TCRdb copy retains only in-frame clones and omits some. The data contain 70,000 to 75,000 clones, about 93% of them singletons. Sequencing was carried out using PBMCs. These receptors were taken from a young woman in good health and CMV-seropositive. Both conserved end residues are part of each CDR3. The D gene is left open where the match is weak. Rows may omit the clone size; those that give it use once, few, many or a size class.

d_gene: -; j_gene: TRBJ2-7; v_gene: TRBV7-9; abundance: -; CDR3nt: TGTGCCAGCAGCGCGGACAGTGGGACGGGCGAGCAGTACTTC; CDR3aa: CASSADSGTGEQYF
d_gene: -; j_gene: TRBJ1-1; v_gene: TRBV9; abundance: -; CDR3nt: TGTGCCAGCAGCGGCCCCGACAGGTTCGGTGAAGCTTTCTTT; CDR3aa: CASSGPDRFGEAFF
d_gene: TRBD2; j_gene: TRBJ2-1; v_gene: TRBV5-1; abundance: -; CDR3nt: TGCGCCAGCAGCCCGGGGGTAGCGGGAGGGCCTCTGAATGAGCAGTTCTTC; CDR3aa: CASSPGVAGGPLNEQFF
d_gene: TRBD1; j_gene: TRBJ2-2; v_gene: TRBV7-6; abundance: -; CDR3nt: TGTGCCAGCAGCCCCTCCGGGACAGGGAACACCGGGGAGCTGTTTTTT; CDR3aa: CASSPSGTGNTGELFF
d_gene: TRBD1; j_gene: TRBJ2-7; v_gene: TRBV9; abundance: -; CDR3nt: TGTGCCAGCAGCGTAGAGGGGGCCCTCTACGAGCAGTACTTC; CDR3aa: CASSVEGALYEQYF
d_gene: -; j_gene: TRBJ1-1; v_gene: TRBV5-6; abundance: -; CDR3nt: TGTGCCAGCAGCTTGGGAGGGAAACCCAACACTGAAGCTTTCTTT; CDR3aa: CASSLGGKPNTEAFF
d_gene: TRBD2; j_gene: TRBJ2-7; v_gene: TRBV18; abundance: -; CDR3nt: TGTGCCAGCTCACCACCGGGGCTAGCGGGGGCCTACGAGCAGTACTTC; CDR3aa: CASSPPGLAGAYEQYF
d_gene: TRBD1; j_gene: TRBJ2-2; v_gene: TRBV11-3; abundance: -; CDR3nt: TGTGCCAGCAGCTTTACCGGACAGGGCACCGGGGAGCTGTTTTTT; CDR3aa: CASSFTGQGTGELFF
d_gene: -; j_gene: TRBJ1-1; v_gene: TRBV27; abundance: -; CDR3nt: TGTGCCAGCAGCTTAGGGGGGTCCACTGAAGCTTTCTTT; CDR3aa: CASSLGGSTEAFF
d_gene: TRBD2; j_gene: TRBJ2-5; v_gene: TRBV29-1; abundance: -; CDR3nt: TGCAGCGTTGGTGGTGCTAGCGGGAAAATACAAGAGACCCAGTACTTC; CDR3aa: CSVGGASGKIQETQYF
d_gene: -; j_gene: TRBJ1-4; v_gene: TRBV7-6; abundance: once; CDR3nt: TGTGCCAGCAGCTTAGTATCGGGGGAAAAACTGTTTTTT; CDR3aa: CASSLVSGEKLFF
d_gene: -; j_gene: TRBJ1-1; v_gene: TRBV6-4; abundance: -; CDR3nt: TGTGCCAGCAGTGATGGTGGGGGGGGGAACACTGAAGCTTTCTTT; CDR3aa: CASSDGGGGNTEAFF
d_gene: -; j_gene: TRBJ1-6; v_gene: TRBV30; abundance: -; CDR3nt: TGTGCCTGGAGGCAGGGAATGGATTCACCCCTCCACTTT; CDR3aa: CAWRQGMDSPLHF
d_gene: -; j_gene: TRBJ1-2; v_gene: TRBV19; abundance: -; CDR3nt: TGTGCCAGTAGTTGGGGGCGGGATGGCTACACCTTC; CDR3aa: CASSWGRDGYTF
d_gene: TRBD1; j_gene: TRBJ2-7; v_gene: TRBV7-2; abundance: -; CDR3nt: TGTGCCAGCAGCCAAAGGGGGACAGGGGTCTACGAGCAGTACTTC; CDR3aa: CASSQRGTGVYEQYF
d_gene: -; j_gene: TRBJ1-3; v_gene: TRBV9; abundance: -; CDR3nt: TGTGCCAGCAGCGTAAGCGGTGGAGGAAACACCATATATTTT; CDR3aa: CASSVSGGGNTIYF
d_gene: -; j_gene: TRBJ2-3; v_gene: TRBV5-4; abundance: once; CDR3nt: TGTGCCAGCAGCTTTCTTAGCACAGATACGCAGTATTTT; CDR3aa: CASSFLSTDTQYF
d_gene: -; j_gene: TRBJ1-1; v_gene: TRBV7-8; abundance: -; CDR3nt: TGTGCCAGCAGCTCCACCCAGGTGGGCAGAGCTTTCTTT; CDR3aa: CASSSTQVGRAFF
d_gene: TRBD1; j_gene: TRBJ2-5; v_gene: TRBV25-1; abundance: -; CDR3nt: TGTGCCAGCAGTGACCTTCAGGGGGCATACGAGACCCAGTACTTC; CDR3aa: CASSDLQGAYETQYF
d_gene: TRBD2; j_gene: TRBJ2-7; v_gene: TRBV11-2; abundance: -; CDR3nt: TGTGCCAGCAGCTTAGGTGGGAGGGCCGCCGAGCAGTACTTC; CDR3aa: CASSLGGRAAEQYF
d_gene: TRBD2; j_gene: TRBJ2-2; v_gene: TRBV29-1; abundance: -; CDR3nt: TGCAGCGCCGGGTTGGAAGCGGGAGGCACCGGGGAGCTGTTTTTT; CDR3aa: CSAGLEAGGTGELFF
d_gene: -; j_gene: TRBJ2-3; v_gene: TRBV21-1; abundance: -; CDR3nt: TGTGCCAGCAGCAAAAAAACAGGGTTGAGAGATACGCAGTATTTT; CDR3aa: CASSKKTGLRDTQYF
d_gene: TRBD1; j_gene: TRBJ1-2; v_gene: TRBV9; abundance: -; CDR3nt: TGTGCCAGCAGCGTAGGGACAGGGGGCTATGGCTACACCTTC; CDR3aa: CASSVGTGGYGYTF
d_gene: -; j_gene: TRBJ1-1; v_gene: TRBV6-5; abundance: -; CDR3nt: TGTGTCAGCTCCAGGACGGGAAACACTGAAGCTTTCTTT; CDR3aa: CVSSRTGNTEAFF
d_gene: -; j_gene: TRBJ2-2; v_gene: TRBV10-2; abundance: -; CDR3nt: TGCGCCAGCAGTGAGTCGAACAGGGTAGGGACCGGGGAGCTGTTTTTT; CDR3aa: CASSESNRVGTGELFF
d_gene: TRBD1; j_gene: TRBJ2-7; v_gene: TRBV30; abundance: once; CDR3nt: TGTGCCTGGACCACCGGGACAGGGGGTGCCTACGAGCAGTACTTC; CDR3aa: CAWTTGTGGAYEQYF
d_gene: TRBD1; j_gene: TRBJ1-1; v_gene: TRBV19; abundance: -; CDR3nt: TGTGCCAGTCAGGGGACAGGGGGGAGCACTGAAGCTTTCTTT; CDR3aa: CASQGTGGSTEAFF
d_gene: TRBD1; j_gene: TRBJ1-6; v_gene: TRBV5-6; abundance: -; CDR3nt: TGTGCCAGCAGCCTTGTAGGGGACAGGGGAAATTCACCCCTCCACTTT; CDR3aa: CASSLVGDRGNSPLHF
d_gene: -; j_gene: TRBJ2-5; v_gene: TRBV7-9; abundance: -; CDR3nt: TGTGCCAGCAGCTTAGGCTTGGGGGGGGCCGGAGAGACCCAGTACTTC; CDR3aa: CASSLGLGGAGETQYF
d_gene: TRBD1; j_gene: TRBJ1-2; v_gene: TRBV6-5; abundance: -; CDR3nt: TGTGCCAGCAGTCTAAGGACAGGGGGCTATGGCTACACCTTC; CDR3aa: CASSLRTGGYGYTF
d_gene: TRBD1; j_gene: TRBJ2-7; v_gene: TRBV6-1; abundance: -; CDR3nt: TGTGCCAGCAGTGACCCACGGACAGGGGGAAACGTTGTAAGGGCCTACGAGCAGTACTTC; CDR3aa: CASSDPRTGGNVVRAYEQYF
d_gene: TRBD2; j_gene: TRBJ2-5; v_gene: TRBV7-2; abundance: -; CDR3nt: TGTGCCAGCAGCCCGACTAGCGGGGGGCAAGAGACCCAGTACTTC; CDR3aa: CASSPTSGGQETQYF
d_gene: -; j_gene: TRBJ1-2; v_gene: TRBV27; abundance: -; CDR3nt: TGTGCCAGCAGTTCCTCTACGACAGGCCAAGCTAACTATGGCTACACCTTC; CDR3aa: CASSSSTTGQANYGYTF
d_gene: TRBD1; j_gene: TRBJ1-2; v_gene: TRBV4-1; abundance: -; CDR3nt: TGCGCCAGCAGCCAACTACAGGGGGCCGGTGGCTACACCTTC; CDR3aa: CASSQLQGAGGYTF
d_gene: TRBD2; j_gene: TRBJ2-5; v_gene: TRBV7-6; abundance: -; CDR3nt: TGTGCCAGCAGCTTAAGGGGGGCGGGAGGTCTCCAAGAGACCCAGTACTTC; CDR3aa: CASSLRGAGGLQETQYF
d_gene: TRBD2; j_gene: TRBJ2-2; v_gene: TRBV9; abundance: -; CDR3nt: TGTGCCAGCAGCGTAGTAGCGGGAGGCGGGGAGCTGTTTTTT; CDR3aa: CASSVVAGGGELFF
d_gene: TRBD1; j_gene: TRBJ2-2; v_gene: TRBV19; abundance: -; CDR3nt: TGTGCCAGTAGTATGAGGACAGGGACTAACACCGGGGAGCTGTTTTTT; CDR3aa: CASSMRTGTNTGELFF
d_gene: -; j_gene: TRBJ1-6; v_gene: TRBV10-1; abundance: -; CDR3nt: TGCGCCAGCAGGGGGGGAAACCTCCACTTT; CDR3aa: CASRGGNLHF
d_gene: -; j_gene: TRBJ1-1; v_gene: TRBV2; abundance: once; CDR3nt: TGTGCCAGCAGTGTTGAGGGCACTGAAGCTTTCTTT; CDR3aa: CASSVEGTEAFF
d_gene: TRBD2; j_gene: TRBJ2-3; v_gene: TRBV5-1; abundance: once; CDR3nt: TGCGCCAGCAGCTTCGGACTAGCGGGTGATGGGGATACGCAGTATTTT; CDR3aa: CASSFGLAGDGDTQYF
d_gene: TRBD1; j_gene: TRBJ2-5; v_gene: TRBV27; abundance: -; CDR3nt: TGTGCCAGCAGTTTACTCTCCAGGGGGGAGACCCAGTACTTC; CDR3aa: CASSLLSRGETQYF
d_gene: -; j_gene: TRBJ1-1; v_gene: TRBV5-1; abundance: -; CDR3nt: TGCGCCAGCAGCTTTTCGGGGGGCACTGAAGCTTTCTTT; CDR3aa: CASSFSGGTEAFF
d_gene: TRBD1; j_gene: TRBJ1-1; v_gene: TRBV29-1; abundance: -; CDR3nt: TGCAGCGTTGGCAACAGGGGGAACACTGAAGCTTTCTTT; CDR3aa: CSVGNRGNTEAFF
d_gene: -; j_gene: TRBJ1-1; v_gene: TRBV5-4; abundance: -; CDR3nt: TGTGCCAGCAGCGTCCCCTTGACAGGTGAAGCTTTCTTT; CDR3aa: CASSVPLTGEAFF